The 30 T cell receptor beta chains below come from one sample, sequenced in a study of blood T cell repertoires in COVID-19. The data were produced by immunoSEQ multiplex PCR, yet TCRdb's version contains in-frame clones alone and is incomplete. The table lists 200,000 to 300,000 clones, around 84% of them singletons. The sequenced material came from peripheral blood. All receptors come from a middle-aged man who had recovered from COVID-19.

The chain joins TRBV6-4 to TRBJ2-3; perhaps TRBD2 as D (6 bases). From germline, CDR1 is MRHNA and CDR2 SNTAGT. CDR3 length: 14 amino acids. Trimming pared 3 bases from V and 5 bases from J, leaving 12 bases between. The CDR3 here is CASSEGLGGDTQYF. In DNA, the CDR3 is TGTGCCAGCAGTGAAGGCCTGGGAGGAGATACGCAGTATTTT.

The chain joins TRBV19 to TRBJ1-4, with D tentatively TRBD1 (5 bases). This CDR3 has 14 amino acids. The V end lost 8 bases, the J end lost 8 bases, and 18 bases lay between the germline ends. CDR1 LNHDA and CDR2 SQIVND come from the germline V gene (reference sequence). CDR3 nucleotide sequence: TGTGCCAGTTCTATCCGGGGGAGGGAAGAAAAACTGTTTTTT. Encoded protein: CASSIRGREEKLFF.

The CDR3 region is CASSVANIGQGAYTEAFF. CDR3 DNA sequence: TGTGCCAGCAGCGTAGCTAATATCGGACAGGGGGCCTACACTGAAGCTTTCTTT. The genes are TRBV9 and TRBJ1-1, with TRBD1 identical over 11 bases. The germline V gene encodes CDR1 SGDLS and CDR2 YYNGEE. The CDR3 has 18 amino acids. Trimming cost V 0 bases and J 3 bases; bases outside gene matches: 10.

On this clone: One end of the junction varies from germline; a read error may be responsible. The rearrangement links TRBV9 to TRBJ2-5; the D gene is possibly TRBD1 (7 bases). The CDR3 contains 14 residues. Germline-derived CDR1 and CDR2 are SGDLS and YYNGEE. Written as DNA, the CDR3 is TGTGCCAGCACCGTAGGAGGGGGCTGGGAGACCCAGTACTTC. Encoded protein: CASTVGGGWETQYF. Full variable domain (remainder filled in from reference TRBV9 and TRBJ2-5): DSGVTQTPKHLITATGQRVTLRCSPRSGDLSVYWYQQSLDQGLQFLIQYYNGEERAKGNILERFSAQQFPDLHSELNLSSLELGDSALYFCASTVGGGWETQYFGPGTRLLVL.

This chain links TRBV5-1 with TRBJ1-1; D is perhaps TRBD1 (6 bases). Germline V gene lookup returns CDR1 SGHRS and CDR2 YFSETQ. Trimming cost V 3 bases and J 1 base, with 13 bases left between them. CDR3 length: 15 amino acids. The chain's CDR3 is CASSSVSRGNTEAFF. Written as DNA, the CDR3 is TGCGCCAGCAGCTCCGTAAGCAGGGGGAACACTGAAGCTTTCTTT.

The chain combines TRBV9 with TRBJ1-6; 7 bases fit TRBD1. Looked up from germline, CDR1 is SGDLS and CDR2 is YYNGEE. The CDR3 is 15 residues long. J lost 6 bases, V lost 0 bases, and 3 bases had no gene match. The CDR3 coding sequence is TGTGCCAGCAGCGTAGCGGGGACAGCTAATTCACCCCTCCACTTT. Amino acid sequence: CASSVAGTANSPLHF.

CDR3 amino acids: CASSYRASGRTYEQYF. The CDR3 DNA follows: TGTGCCAGCAGTTACCGGGCTAGCGGGAGAACCTACGAGCAGTACTTC. The V and J genes are TRBV6-5 and TRBJ2-7; 10 nucleotides line up with TRBD2. The V gene's germline CDR1 is MNHEY and CDR2 SVGAGI. V dropped 2 bases and J dropped 2; count of bases not matched to a gene: 6. CDR3 length: 16 amino acids.

The chain uses TRBV4-3 and TRBJ1-1; 8 bases are shared with TRBD1. Germline loops: CDR1 LGHNA, CDR2 YSLEER. V gave up 1 base and J gave up 4 bases; unmatched junction bases: 8. The CDR3 runs to 16 residues. The CDR3 sequence is CASSQAFAGGVTEAFF. DNA for the CDR3: TGCGCCAGCAGCCAAGCGTTTGCAGGGGGCGTCACTGAAGCTTTCTTT.

The chain carries TRBV12-5 and TRBJ2-5; 9 bases line up with TRBD2. The CDR3 covers 18 residues. Trimming cost V 0 bases and J 5 bases; bases outside gene matches: 13. Germline assignment: CDR1 LGHNT and CDR2 FRNRAP. In nucleotides, the CDR3 is TGTGCTAGTGGTTTGGTACGGGACGGGACTAGCCGAAAGGAGACCCAGTACTTC. The encoded protein is CASGLVRDGTSRKETQYF. The full variable domain, its missing parts supplied by reference TRBV12-5 and TRBJ2-5, is DARVTQTPRHKVTEMGQEVTMRCQPILGHNTVFWYRQTMMQGLELLAYFRNRAPLDDSGMPKDRFSAEMPDATLATLKIQPSEPRDSAVYFCASGLVRDGTSRKETQYFGPGTRLLVL.

This clone is a singleton in its sample. Here the CDR3 DNA reads TGTGCCAGTAGTGGGACAGCAGTGAATGAAAAACTGTTTTTT. Its protein product is CASSGTAVNEKLFF. The chain couples TRBV19 to TRBJ1-4; 7 nucleotides line up with TRBD1. The junction had 5 bases not matched to a gene; V was cut back by 5 bases and J by 5 bases. The CDR3 consists of 14 residues. CDR1 and CDR2 (germline): LNHDA, SQIVND (reference sequence).

This clone came up a few times. The chain joins TRBV10-3 to TRBJ2-2; 12 bases are shared with TRBD2. Per the germline V gene, CDR1 is ENHRY and CDR2 is SYGVKD. After removal of 0 bases from V and 9 bases from J, the junction contained 2 bases not matched to a gene. The CDR3 contains 15 residues. CDR3 region: CAISESTSGRRELFF. In DNA, the CDR3 is TGTGCCATCAGTGAGTCGACTAGCGGGAGACGGGAGCTGTTTTTT.

This chain links TRBV11-3 with TRBJ2-6; D might be TRBD2 (5 bases). V gave up 6 bases and J gave up 2 bases, with 11 bases separating them. Germline CDR1 SGHNT, CDR2 YENEEA. The CDR3 has 15 amino acids. The CDR3 nucleotides read TGTGCCAGCAGTCGTGATAGCGCTGGGGCCAACGTCCTGACTTTC. This sequence encodes CASSRDSAGANVLTF.

The J gene is TRBJ2-1, the V gene TRBV4-1; D is unresolved. V gave up 3 bases and J gave up 2 bases, with 11 bases separating them. There are 15 residues in the CDR3. Germline CDR1 and CDR2: MGHRA and YSYEKL. The chain's CDR3 is CASSQSSPTYNEQFF. The CDR3, as DNA: TGCGCCAGCAGCCAGAGCTCCCCCACCTACAATGAGCAGTTCTTC.

V usage is TRBV7-8 and J usage is TRBJ2-1, with D tentatively TRBD1 (5 bases). This CDR3 spans 15 amino acids. CDR1 is SGHVS and CDR2 is FQNEAQ in the germline V gene. V lost 1 base, J lost 4 bases, and 11 bases lay in between. The CDR3 nucleotides read TGTGCCAGCAGCTTAGTGGCAGGGCCTTACAATGAGCAGTTCTTC. It translates to CASSLVAGPYNEQFF.

The gene calls are TRBV11-3 and TRBJ2-7; D gene ambiguous. Germline V CDR1 and CDR2: SGHNT, YENEEA. The CDR3 is made up of 14 amino acids. V lost 5 bases, J lost 0 bases, and 11 bases lay in between. In DNA form, the CDR3 reads TGTGCCAGCAGCAGATACTCCACCTCCTACGAGCAGTACTTC. Amino acids: CASSRYSTSYEQYF.

This clone was observed many times. V usage is TRBV5-5 and J usage is TRBJ2-7; D is perhaps TRBD1 (5 bases). CDR1 is SGHKS and CDR2 is YYEKEE in the germline V gene (reference sequence). The CDR3 runs 13 residues. Trimming pared 4 bases from V and 4 bases from J, leaving 12 bases between. For the CDR3, the DNA is TGTGCCAGCAGCCCGCGTGCAGGGTACGAGCAGTACTTC. It encodes CASSPRAGYEQYF.

The CDR3 region is CAISDGTSGSRNEQYF. DNA of the CDR3: TGTGCCATCAGTGACGGGACTAGCGGGAGTCGGAACGAGCAGTACTTC. V gene TRBV10-3 combines with J gene TRBJ2-7, with TRBD2 matching over 14 bases. The CDR3 extends over 16 amino acids. Trimming cost V 3 bases and J 5 bases; bases outside gene matches: 6. Germline V gives CDR1 ENHRY, CDR2 SYGVKD.

The chain couples TRBV7-2 to TRBJ1-2, with D possibly being TRBD1 (6 bases). Germline V gene lookup returns CDR1 SGHTA and CDR2 FQGNSA. The CDR3 runs to 13 residues. V was cut by 7 bases and J by 5 bases, with 14 bases left in between. CDR3 amino acids: CASNPGQKYGYTF. In DNA form, the CDR3 reads TGTGCCAGCAACCCAGGACAGAAATATGGCTACACCTTC.

This chain links TRBV7-8 with TRBJ2-5; 9 nucleotides match TRBD1. The CDR3 spans 14 residues. The junction had 5 bases not matched to a gene; V was cut back by 4 bases and J by 5 bases. Germline V gene lookup returns CDR1 SGHVS and CDR2 FQNEAQ. CDR3 amino acids: CASSSRTGAETQYF. CDR3 nucleotide sequence: TGTGCCAGCAGCTCGCGGACAGGGGCGGAGACCCAGTACTTC.

This clone was seen more than once but under ten times. The DNA for the CDR3 is TGTGCCAGTTCTGGACAATTTTTACAGCCCCAGCATTTT. Translating gives CASSGQFLQPQHF. This chain connects TRBV19 to TRBJ1-5, with a possible D match to TRBD1 (5 bases). CDR3 length: 13 amino acids. CDR1 and CDR2 (germline): LNHDA, SQIVND (reference sequence). V lost 8 bases and J 7 bases, leaving 15 bases between the germline ends. Complete variable domain (other parts from reference TRBV19 and TRBJ1-5): DGGITQSPKYLFRKEGQNVTLSCEQNLNHDAMYWYRQDPGQGLRLIYYSQIVNDFQKGDIAEGYSVSREKKESFPLTVTSAQKNPTAFYLCASSGQFLQPQHFGDGTRLSIL.

CDR3 region: CASSQDRFSNQPQHF. As DNA, the CDR3 is TGCGCCAGCAGCCAAGATCGGTTTAGCAATCAGCCCCAGCATTTT. V gene TRBV4-3 combines with J gene TRBJ1-5; D remains ambiguous. Germline values: CDR1 LGHNA, CDR2 YSLEER. The V end lost 0 bases, the J end lost 0 bases, and 6 bases lay between the germline ends. CDR3 length: 15 residues.

This clone was picked up one time. CDR3 DNA: TGTGCCAGCAGTGAAGCTAGCAGAGGTTTCACTGAAGCTTTCTTT. It yields the protein CASSEASRGFTEAFF. The chain combines TRBV2 with TRBJ1-1, with D unresolved. Trimming took 0 bases from V and 4 from J, leaving 12 bases between them. The CDR3 sequence is 15 residues long. Germline CDR1 and CDR2: SNHLY and FYNNEI. The variable domain in full, with the rest retrieved from reference TRBV2 and TRBJ1-1, is EPEVTQTPSHQVTQMGQEVILRCVPISNHLYFYWYRQILGQKVEFLVSFYNNEISEKSEIFDDQFSVERPDGSNFTLKIRSTKLEDSAMYFCASSEASRGFTEAFFGQGTRLTVV.

This rearrangement joins TRBV18 to TRBJ2-7; 8 bases are shared with TRBD2. The CDR3 consists of 14 residues. The junction had 4 bases not matched to a gene; V was cut back by 3 bases and J by 3 bases. Germline V gene data show CDR1 as KGHSH and CDR2 as LQKENI. In nucleotides, the CDR3 is TGTGCCAGCTCACCTAGCGGGGAACACTACGAGCAGTACTTC. Translation: CASSPSGEHYEQYF.

The chain couples TRBV18 to TRBJ2-3; D ambiguous. CDR1 and CDR2 (germline): KGHSH, LQKENI. This CDR3 comprises 14 residues. The V end was cut by 0 bases, the J end by 4 bases, with 8 bases between. The chain's CDR3 is CASSPPRPSDTQYF. DNA for the CDR3: TGTGCCAGCTCACCACCGAGGCCGTCAGATACGCAGTATTTT.

Note on this clone: Other DNA sequences in this specimen translate into the identical CDR3. V gene TRBV7-9 combines with J gene TRBJ2-7; 10 bases are shared with TRBD1. The V and J ends lost 4 bases and 4 bases, in that order; junction bases with no gene match: 7. The CDR3 contains 15 residues. Per the germline V gene, CDR1 is SEHNR and CDR2 is FQNEAQ (reference sequence). DNA of the CDR3: TGTGCCAGCAGCTCCCTCCGGGACAGGGGTTACGAGCAGTACTTC. Translating it yields CASSSLRDRGYEQYF.

The V and J genes are TRBV11-3 and TRBJ2-1; the match to TRBD2 covers 9 bases. The CDR3 sequence is 12 residues long. Germline CDR1 reads SGHNT; CDR2 reads YENEEA. Trimming cost V 4 bases and J 11 bases; bases outside gene matches: 3. The chain's CDR3 is CASSSLAGKQFF. CDR3 bases: TGTGCCAGCAGCTCGCTAGCGGGGAAGCAGTTCTTC.

The count of this clone is one. The V gene is TRBV7-9, the J gene TRBJ1-1; D not resolved. V lost 3 bases to trimming and J lost 7 bases, with 9 bases between them. CDR1 and CDR2 (germline): SEHNR, FQNEAQ (reference sequence). This CDR3 is built from 12 residues. CDR3 in amino acids: CASSFDTSEAFF. CDR3 coding DNA: TGTGCCAGCAGCTTTGATACCAGTGAAGCTTTCTTT.

V usage is TRBV6-2 or TRBV6-3 and J usage is TRBJ2-3, with D possibly TRBD2 on 5 matching bases. There are 16 residues in the CDR3. V lost 2 bases to trimming and J lost 8 bases, with 20 bases between them. Germline values: CDR1 MNHEY, CDR2 SVGEGT. CDR3 nucleotide sequence: TGTGCCAGCAGTTACGTCCCCGGGATTCCAGATTTTACGCAGTATTTT. It specifies CASSYVPGIPDFTQYF.

The V gene is TRBV11-3, the J gene TRBJ2-7, with 11 bases lining up with TRBD1. There are 15 residues in the CDR3. V trimming: 6 bases; J trimming: 3 bases; junction bases outside the gene matches: 7. The germline V gene encodes CDR1 SGHNT and CDR2 YENEEA. CDR3 protein: CASSLGQGVLYEQYF. CDR3 sequence (DNA): TGTGCCAGCAGTTTGGGACAGGGGGTCCTCTACGAGCAGTACTTC.

This chain uses TRBV5-1 with TRBJ2-3, with a possible D match to TRBD2 (7 bases). Germline CDR1 SGHRS, CDR2 YFSETQ. V was shortened by 9 bases and J by 4 bases, with 18 bases between the two germline ends. The CDR3 sequence is 14 residues long. This chain's CDR3 is CATKVGGGADTQYF. The DNA of the CDR3 is TGCGCCACCAAAGTAGGGGGAGGGGCAGATACGCAGTATTTT. Combining the CDR3 with reference TRBV5-1 and TRBJ2-3 gives the whole variable domain KAGVTQTPRYLIKTRGQQVTLSCSPISGHRSVSWYQQTPGQGLQFLFEYFSETQRNKGNFPGRFSGRQFSNSRSEMNVSTLELGDSALYLCATKVGGGADTQYFGPGTRLTVL.